This entry features one T cell receptor (beta chain) sequence. This specimen belongs to a study of cytomegalovirus exposure and HLA in healthy donors. Study background: The early release's HLA-typed donors yielded 70 million to 85 million unique TCRs.

Both 60 Vbeta primers and 13 Jbeta primers went into the PCR. Measured with immunoSEQ multiplex PCR; TCRdb has only the in-frame clones, and not every one. The sample holds about 77,000 clones, about three quarters seen once. V was clipped by 4 bases and J by 11 bases, with 21 bases between them. The CDR3 totals 13 residues. The germline CDR1 and CDR2 sequences are SQVTM and ANQGSEA. Sequenced: PBMCs. V usage is TRBV29-1 and J usage is TRBJ2-7; TRBD1 is a possible D gene (8 bases). The sequence derives from a man aged 35 to 55 in good health and CMV-seronegative. CDR3 amino acids: CSVGGYRGGLEYF. The CDR3, as DNA: TGCAGCGTTGGGGGTTACAGGGGGGGCCTTGAGTACTTC.